This T cell receptor (beta chain) derives from a study of CD8+ T cells in alopecia areata. Study context: Tofacitinib ran for 6 to 18 months before 6 months off drug.

Concerning this clone: No antigen is known for it.

The V gene end was trimmed by 1 base and the J gene end by 8 bases; junction bases not matched to a gene: 11. The germline V gene encodes CDR1 SGHNT and CDR2 YENEEA. This CDR3 contains 16 residues. Findings and limits, study-wide: Mouse data revealed clearer TCR sharing than patient data did, a gap possibly tied to HLA.

Reverse transcribed after extraction, RNA yielded cDNA as the sequencing template. Libraries were prepared by immunoSEQ multiplex PCR; TCRdb keeps only in-frame clonotypes and omits some of them. This sample has approximately 210,000 clones, with 60% found just once. Treatment: oral pan-JAK inhibitor, 5-10 mg twice daily. Individuals with alopecia areata gave both lesional scalp punch biopsies and peripheral blood for collection. Investigators sorted PBMCs to obtain both CD4+ and CD8+ T cells. Sequencing used CD4+ T cells sorted from blood, obtained at week 24, from a patient treated with tofacitinib. The rearrangement links TRBV11-3 to TRBJ1-5; 7 bases are a match to TRBD1. The clonotype was recovered from a human donor with alopecia areata. The CDR3 sequence is CASSLAGRQGREPQHF. The DNA for the CDR3 is TGTGCCAGCAGCTTAGCGGGCCGACAGGGCAGAGAGCCCCAGCATTTT.